A selection of T cell receptor beta chains follows, all from one sample in a study of human thymus T cells. TCRdb keeps only in-frame clones here, not all; method: immunoSEQ multiplex PCR. The sample lists roughly 120,000 clones, approximately 96% occurring once. Sequenced sample: thymus tissue. These receptors were collected from a boy in the first two years of life with a congenital heart defect but otherwise immunologically healthy. Both conserved end residues are part of each CDR3. A D gene is named only where the DNA matches it firmly. Clone size is shown for a subset of rows, as once, few, many or a class of expanded clone.

CDR3 DNA	CDR3 protein	J gene	V gene	clone size	D gene
TGTGCCAGCAGCAAAAATCAGGGACTTTCTTCGCTTAACTATGGCTACACCTTC	CASSKNQGLSSLNYGYTF	TRBJ1-2	TRBV27	NA	NA
TGTGCCAGCGGGTCCTCCTACAATGAGCAGTTCTTC	CASGSSYNEQFF	TRBJ2-1	TRBV11-2	NA	NA
TGTGCCAGCAGCCAAGTGGGTGGGGATTTCCATAATTCACCCCTCCACTTT	CASSQVGGDFHNSPLHF	TRBJ1-6	TRBV4-2	NA	NA
TGTGCCAGTAGCGGGGCCTTCACAGATACGCAGTATTTT	CASSGAFTDTQYF	TRBJ2-3	TRBV2	NA	TRBD2
TGCGCCAGCAGCCAACGTCAGTCTAACTATGGCTACACCTTC	CASSQRQSNYGYTF	TRBJ1-2	TRBV4-3	NA	NA
TGCACCAGCAGCCAAATCTCGGTAGCGGGGGGGCGTCGTCGGGAGCAGTACTTC	CTSSQISVAGGRRREQYF	TRBJ2-7	TRBV1	NA	NA
TGCGCCAGCAGCCAGGGACCGGGACTAGGGGACATTCAGTACTTC	CASSQGPGLGDIQYF	TRBJ2-4	TRBV4-3	NA	TRBD2
TGTGCCAGCAGTTCATTAGGGACAGGGGGCTACGAGCAGTACTTC	CASSSLGTGGYEQYF	TRBJ2-7	TRBV27	NA	TRBD1
TGTGCCAGCAGCGTAGGGGTGGATCCTGGAAACACCATATATTTT	CASSVGVDPGNTIYF	TRBJ1-3	TRBV9	NA	NA
TGTGCCAGCAGCCTCCTGACAGCGTCCATGTCCCGGGAGCAGTACTTC	CASSLLTASMSREQYF	TRBJ2-7	TRBV21-1	NA	NA
TGTGCCAGCAGTTACTCGGTGGCAGATACGCAGTATTTT	CASSYSVADTQYF	TRBJ2-3	TRBV6-5	NA	NA
TGTGCCAGCAGCTTAGGACCCAGCTTGAACACTGAAGCTTTCTTT	CASSLGPSLNTEAFF	TRBJ1-1	TRBV7-4	NA	NA
TGTGCCAGCAGCGTACAGGGGTCTGGAAACACCATATATTTT	CASSVQGSGNTIYF	TRBJ1-3	TRBV2	NA	TRBD1
TGTGCCAGCAGCCCCCGCACTAGCGGGATCTACAATGAGCAGTTCTTC	CASSPRTSGIYNEQFF	TRBJ2-1	TRBV7-6	NA	TRBD2
TGTGCTAGTGGTTTGGTCGTTCAAAGATGGGGGGAAGGAGGCACTGAAGCTTTCTTT	CASGLVVQRWGEGGTEAFF	TRBJ1-1	TRBV12-5	NA	NA
TGTGCCAGCAGTTCCAACAGGGGATCGGATCAGCCCCAGCATTTT	CASSSNRGSDQPQHF	TRBJ1-5	TRBV6-6	NA	TRBD1
TGTGCCAGCAGTTACGACGGCCGGGAGGAGGGCTACACCTTC	CASSYDGREEGYTF	TRBJ1-2	TRBV6-5	NA	NA
TGTGCCAGCAGCGGGTACAGGGAAGGCTACACCTTC	CASSGYREGYTF	TRBJ1-2	TRBV9	NA	NA
TGCAGCGTTGTTTGGTTCTGGACTAGCCGAGAATACAATGAGCAGTTCTTC	CSVVWFWTSREYNEQFF	TRBJ2-1	TRBV29-1	NA	TRBD2
TGTGCCAGCAGCTTGGGCGAGGAGGAGACCCAGTACTTC	CASSLGEEETQYF	TRBJ2-5	TRBV5-4	NA	NA
TGTGCCAGCAGTTTATGTGATCCAGATATAGCGGGGGGGCTCTACGAGCAGTACTTC	CASSLCDPDIAGGLYEQYF	TRBJ2-7	TRBV28	NA	TRBD2
TGTGCCAGCAGCTTAATCGCTGGGAAGAGTAGTGGCATTCAGTACTTC	CASSLIAGKSSGIQYF	TRBJ2-4	TRBV7-3	NA	NA
TGTGCCAGCAGCCCCCCATCCCGGGACACAGCAACCGGGGAGCTGTTTTTT	CASSPPSRDTATGELFF	TRBJ2-2	TRBV7-8	once	NA
TGCACCAGCAGCCCTCCGACAGGGGGGACTGAAGCTTTCTTT	CTSSPPTGGTEAFF	TRBJ1-1	TRBV1	NA	NA
TGCGCCAGCAGTCCACATCGGACACCCGGGACGGAGACCCAGTACTTC	CASSPHRTPGTETQYF	TRBJ2-5	TRBV10-1	NA	NA
TGTGCCAGCAGTTACTCGAAGGGGAATTACTATGGCTACACCTTC	CASSYSKGNYYGYTF	TRBJ1-2	TRBV6-5	NA	NA
TGTGCCAGCAGTTGGAAAAGACAGGGGGGTTCACCCCTCCACTTT	CASSWKRQGGSPLHF	TRBJ1-6	TRBV6-5	NA	TRBD1
TGTGCTAGTGGCCAAGGACGGCCGTGTTGGACTGAAGCTTTCTTT	CASGQGRPCWTEAFF	TRBJ1-1	TRBV12-5	NA	NA
TGTGCCTGGAGCCCCCCGGGGAGGGTAAGCTATTCACCCCTCCACTTT	CAWSPPGRVSYSPLHF	TRBJ1-6	TRBV30	NA	NA
TGTGCCAGCTCACCCCGGTTGCCCGGGGAGCTGTTTTTT	CASSPRLPGELFF	TRBJ2-2	TRBV18	NA	NA
TGTGCCAGCACTAAAGAGACCCAGTACTTC	CASTKETQYF	TRBJ2-5	TRBV6-5	once	NA
TGTGCCAGCAGTTTAGAAATCGCCCCTCGCTACGAGCAGTACTTC	CASSLEIAPRYEQYF	TRBJ2-7	TRBV28	once	NA
TGTGCCAGCACGACCGGTTATGGAAACACCATATATTTT	CASTTGYGNTIYF	TRBJ1-3	TRBV6-1	NA	NA
TGTGCCAGCAGGTCACAGGAACCCTCCTACGAGCAGTACTTC	CASRSQEPSYEQYF	TRBJ2-7	TRBV28	NA	NA
TGCAGCGTTGAACCCCGACAGGGCTACGAGCAGTACTTC	CSVEPRQGYEQYF	TRBJ2-7	TRBV29-1	NA	TRBD1
TGTGCCAGCAGAAAGGAGGGTAATCAGCCCCAGCATTTT	CASRKEGNQPQHF	TRBJ1-5	TRBV28	once	NA
TGTGCCAGCAGCTTGGATGCCGGGACAGGGGAGGCCCACGAGCAGTACTTC	CASSLDAGTGEAHEQYF	TRBJ2-7	TRBV5-5	NA	TRBD1
TGTGCCAGCAGGGCGGACAGCCGCCGCCGGGGGGGCTACACCTTC	CASRADSRRRGGYTF	TRBJ1-2	TRBV6-1	NA	NA
TGCAGCGTTGAAGATGGGGAAGTCTCCTACGAGCAGTACTTC	CSVEDGEVSYEQYF	TRBJ2-7	TRBV29-1	NA	NA
TGTGCCAGCAGTTATTCCGGGACAGGGCATCAGCCCCAGCATTTT	CASSYSGTGHQPQHF	TRBJ1-5	TRBV6-5	NA	TRBD1
TGCGCCAGCAGCGTGAGCGGGGTCACCTACGAGCAGTACTTC	CASSVSGVTYEQYF	TRBJ2-7	TRBV5-1	NA	TRBD2
TGTGCCAGCAGCTTAGAATTGCTAGCGGACCTGTACAATGAGCAGTTCTTC	CASSLELLADLYNEQFF	TRBJ2-1	TRBV7-9	NA	TRBD2
TGTGCCAGCAGTTTGGGCCAGCCCAATTCACCCCTCCACTTT	CASSLGQPNSPLHF	TRBJ1-6	TRBV28	NA	NA
TGTGCCAGCAGTACTGGGACAAGCCCCATGAACACTGAAGCTTTCTTT	CASSTGTSPMNTEAFF	TRBJ1-1	TRBV6-6	NA	NA
TGTGCCAGCTCACCCTACGACAGGCCCGACCCTGAAGCTTTCTTT	CASSPYDRPDPEAFF	TRBJ1-1	TRBV18	NA	NA
TGTGCCAGCAGCTTTCCAGGGAGCTCTGGGGCCAACGTCCTGACTTTC	CASSFPGSSGANVLTF	TRBJ2-6	TRBV11-2	NA	NA
TGTGCCAGCTCCCTGAGACGGGCAGGGCGGAGGAATGAGCAGTTCTTC	CASSLRRAGRRNEQFF	TRBJ2-1	TRBV18	NA	NA
TGTGCCAGCAGCCCCCGGGACAAGGCCACCTACAATGAGCAGTTCTTC	CASSPRDKATYNEQFF	TRBJ2-1	TRBV5-6	NA	NA
TGTGCCAGCAGCCAAGGACTAGCGGGGGGCCACGAGCAGTACTTC	CASSQGLAGGHEQYF	TRBJ2-7	TRBV14	NA	TRBD2
TGTGCCAGCAGCCAGGCACCTTACCAGGGGGCGAACACCGGGGAGCTGTTTTTT	CASSQAPYQGANTGELFF	TRBJ2-2	TRBV4-2	NA	TRBD1